This TCR beta chain was observed in a study of cytomegalovirus exposure and HLA in healthy donors. Overall study results and limits: Cytomegalovirus-associated TCR beta chains were listed, numbering roughly 150. The dataset shows that most TCR sequences were rare, while some public TCRs occurred in many donors. The tendency of first-cohort TCR clusters to co-occur in the roughly 110 validation repertoires was the finding of a later analysis.

Germline loops: CDR1 SGHDT, CDR2 YYEEEE. The CDR3 extends over 13 amino acids. The trim removed 4 bases at V and 7 bases at J, leaving 6 bases unmatched. As regards this clone: Antigen: not known.

Only in-frame clones appear in the TCRdb table, and some are missing; sequencing was by immunoSEQ multiplex PCR. Among around 60,000 clones listed, 92% were seen once. Separate from the approximately 670-subject first cohort was the approximately 130-subject validation cohort, to which the donors belonged. Sequenced sample: PBMCs. The chain employs TRBV5-6 and TRBJ2-7, with 9 bases aligning to TRBD2. The origin of this receptor is a woman aged 18-29 years in good health and CMV-seronegative. The chain's CDR3 is CASSLGGRGEQYF. In DNA form, the CDR3 reads TGTGCCAGCAGCCTTGGCGGGAGGGGGGAGCAGTACTTC.